This T cell receptor beta chain originates from a study of T-cell reconstitution after alpha-beta-depleted transplantation in children. Preparation of the TCRbeta library was carried out with unique molecular identifiers. Each CDR3 protein is one row after TCRdb ran MiXCR on the PCR reads. The table lists under 100,000 distinct CDR3 sequences, 15% of them singletons. This clonotype was seen at least ten times. The CDR3 totals 19 residues. V lost 6 bases and J lost 0; bases outside the gene matches: 11. From germline, CDR1 is ENHRY and CDR2 SYGVKD. The sequence derives from a male patient between 2 and 15 years old who had a stem cell transplant for acute lymphoblastic leukemia, so the T cells may come from the graft donor. Material: PBMCs, mostly from graft donor cells, obtained 180 days after TCRalphabeta/CD19-depleted stem cell transplant. The gene calls are TRBV10-3 and TRBJ2-5, with 15 bases identical to TRBD2. The DNA of the CDR3 is TGTGCCATCAGCGCTCGTGTCGGGACTAGCGGGGGGAACCAAGAGACCCAGTACTTC. It encodes CAISARVGTSGGNQETQYF.